One sample yielded the 28 T cell receptor beta chains listed below, sequenced in a study of blood T cells in healthy people across ages. Sample-barcoded 5' priming and a J-beta primer mix drove a second PCR of roughly 7 to 11 cycles. TCRdb re-called the 5' RACE reads through MiXCR, storing one row per CDR3 protein. The sample has approximately 1,100,000 distinct CDR3 sequences, 45% seen once. Sequenced: blood. All receptors derive from a woman in her sixties in good health.

This clonotype came up a few times. The chain links TRBV5-5 to TRBJ2-3, with 7 bases aligning to TRBD1. The CDR3 sequence is 16 residues long. CDR1 and CDR2 from the germline V gene are SGHKS and YYEKEE (reference sequence). V dropped 0 bases and J dropped 0; count of bases not matched to a gene: 4. CDR3 in DNA: TGTGCCAGCAGCTTGGCCGGGACAGTGAGCACAGATACGCAGTATTTT. Encoded protein: CASSLAGTVSTDTQYF. Full variable domain (remainder filled in from reference TRBV5-5 and TRBJ2-3): DAGVTQSPTHLIKTRGQQVTLRCSPISGHKSVSWYQQVLGQGPQFIFQYYEKEERGRGNFPDRFSARQFPNYSSELNVNALLLGDSALYLCASSLAGTVSTDTQYFGPGTRLTVL.

The chain uses TRBV2 and TRBJ2-5; D gene ambiguous. Germline values: CDR1 SNHLY, CDR2 FYNNEI. The ends were cut back, 4 bases at V and 2 bases at J, with 11 bases in the middle. CDR3 size: 14 residues. In DNA form, the CDR3 reads TGTGCCAGCAGTGTGGGCCAAAAACAAGAGACCCAGTACTTC. It specifies CASSVGQKQETQYF.

This clonotype was seen a handful of times. The chain uses TRBV29-1 and TRBJ2-4, with D maybe TRBD1 (5 bases). The J call may be mistaken, given a closer DNA end match to TRBJ2-7. The CDR3 is 14 amino acids. CDR1 SQVTM and CDR2 ANQGSEA come from the germline V gene. The CDR3 nucleotides are TGCAGCGGGACCACAGGTACTTCTAACTACGAGCAGTACTTC. Residues: CSGTTGTSNYEQYF.

In its sample, this clonotype was seen a few times. V and J are TRBV27 and TRBJ2-3; no firm D call. Germline V gives CDR1 MNHEY, CDR2 SMNVEV (reference sequence). The CDR3 is 13 residues long. The germline V and J ends were trimmed by 6 bases and 5 bases, with 12 bases remaining between them. The CDR3 DNA reads TGTGCCAGCAGGCCTGGGGTAGGAGATACGCAGTATTTT. Translating gives CASRPGVGDTQYF.

This clonotype has more than one count but fewer than ten. The chain is built from TRBV4-2 and TRBJ2-1; a weak D match, TRBD2 (5 bases). CDR1 and CDR2 from the germline V gene are LGHNA and YNFKEQ. V was clipped by 3 bases and J by 9 bases, with 15 bases between them. The CDR3 totals 14 residues. The CDR3 protein is CASSQETLAREQFF. CDR3 DNA: TGTGCCAGCAGCCAGGAGACCTTAGCGCGTGAGCAGTTCTTC.

This clonotype came up a few times. The chain recombines TRBV12-3 or TRBV12-4 with TRBJ2-7, with D possibly TRBD2 on 7 matching bases. V lost 5 bases, J lost 0 bases, and 20 bases lay in between. The CDR3 totals 17 residues. The CDR3: CASSTLGLGGSSYEQYF. DNA for the CDR3: TGTGCCAGCAGTACCCTTGGACTAGGGGGAAGCTCCTACGAGCAGTACTTC.

This clonotype came up a few times. The V call is TRBV5-1, the J call TRBJ2-1, with 7 bases that match TRBD1. CDR3 size: 15 residues. CDR1 SGHRS and CDR2 YFSETQ come from the germline V gene. The ends lost 1 base at V and 2 bases at J; junction bases unmatched: 3. In nucleotides, the CDR3 is TGCGCCAGCAGCTTGCAGGGGGTGGCCTACAATGAGCAGTTCTTC. Translation gives CASSLQGVAYNEQFF.

The rearrangement links TRBV20-1 to TRBJ2-5, with D possibly being TRBD2 (6 bases). CDR3 length equals 14 residues. Germline V lookup: CDR1 DFQATT, CDR2 SNEGSKA (reference sequence). V lost 6 bases to trimming and J lost 11 bases, with 25 bases between them. CDR3 nucleotides: TGCAGTGCCGATGGACCATCGGGTAGCCGGGAGCAGTACTTC. This encodes CSADGPSGSREQYF.

This clonotype showed up just a few times. The chain couples TRBV6-2 or TRBV6-3 to TRBJ2-1; D uncertain. The CDR3 loop spans 15 amino acids. The V gene's germline CDR1 is MNHEY and CDR2 SVGEGT. Deletions cut 0 bases from V and 0 bases from J, with 6 bases between. The chain's CDR3 is CASSYSTGSYNEQFF. CDR3 nucleotides: TGTGCCAGCAGTTACTCGACCGGCTCCTACAATGAGCAGTTCTTC.

The V gene is TRBV20-1, the J gene TRBJ1-6; 9 positions agree with TRBD1. Germline CDR1 reads DFQATT; CDR2 reads SNEGSKA (reference sequence). The CDR3 spans 16 residues. V was pared by 5 bases and J by 12 bases, with 17 bases of the junction left unmatched. The DNA of the CDR3 is TGCAGTGCTGAAGGACAGGGGCCCTCGTCGATGGTACCCCTCCACTTT. Translating gives CSAEGQGPSSMVPLHF.

The genes are TRBV10-3 and TRBJ1-2, with TRBD1 matching over 10 bases. Germline CDR1 is ENHRY and CDR2 is SYGVKD. CDR3 length equals 15 residues. V dropped 3 bases and J dropped 4; count of bases not matched to a gene: 5. As DNA, the CDR3 is TGTGCCATCAGTGACCGGACAGGGGGGACCTATGGCTACACCTTC. Translating gives CAISDRTGGTYGYTF.

The chain links TRBV29-1 to TRBJ2-1; TRBD2 agrees at 9 bases. The J segment lost 8 bases and the V segment lost 5 bases, leaving 19 bases of the junction unmatched. CDR1 is SQVTM and CDR2 is ANQGSEA in the germline V gene. CDR3 length: 17 amino acids. In DNA, the CDR3 is TGCAGCGTTTTCCCCCCACTAGTAGCGGGAGAAAGTCATGAGCAGTTCTTC. This translates into CSVFPPLVAGESHEQFF.

V usage is TRBV7-6 and J usage is TRBJ2-1; no clear D gene. Germline V gene lookup returns CDR1 SGHVS and CDR2 FNYEAQ. Trimming took 1 base from V and 0 from J, leaving 13 bases between them. The CDR3 contains 17 residues. DNA of the CDR3: TGTGCCAGCAGCTTAGGGGTCTACCCCAGCTCCTACAATGAGCAGTTCTTC. This encodes CASSLGVYPSSYNEQFF.

The DNA for the CDR3 is TGTGCCAGCAGCTTCACCCCGGGACTAGCTCGATCCGAGCAGTACTTC. Amino acids: CASSFTPGLARSEQYF. J is TRBJ2-7 and V is TRBV28, with TRBD2 identical over 9 bases. The CDR3 loop spans 16 amino acids. The V and J ends lost 6 bases and 6 bases, in that order; junction bases with no gene match: 15. Germline-derived CDR1 and CDR2 are MDHEN and SYDVKM.

This clonotype was seen a few times. V and J are TRBV10-3 and TRBJ2-5; 13 bases line up with TRBD2. The CDR3 is 15 residues long. V shed 2 bases and J 5 bases; nucleotides not matched to a gene: 2. Germline CDR1 reads ENHRY; CDR2 reads SYGVKD. The CDR3 is CAISEGLAGDETQYF. CDR3 in DNA: TGTGCCATCAGTGAGGGACTAGCGGGAGACGAGACCCAGTACTTC.

This clonotype appeared a few times. The rearrangement links TRBV11-2 to TRBJ2-4, with D perhaps matching TRBD2 (5 bases). V was cut by 5 bases and J by 7 bases, with 27 bases left in between. Germline V gives CDR1 SGHAT, CDR2 FQNNGV. This CDR3 has 18 residues. DNA for the CDR3: TGTGCCAGCAGCCAGCTTGCGGCTAACAATAAGCGCGGGAACATTCAGTACTTC. It is translated as CASSQLAANNKRGNIQYF.

CDR3 in amino acids: CASSESGRNNEQYF. CDR3 nucleotides: TGTGCCAGCAGCGAAAGCGGGAGAAACAATGAGCAGTACTTC. This chain uses TRBV7-9 with TRBJ2-4; 8 bases fit TRBD2. The V gene end was trimmed by 5 bases and the J gene end by 13 bases; junction bases not matched to a gene: 13. CDR3 length equals 14 residues. Germline values: CDR1 SEHNR, CDR2 FQNEAQ (reference sequence). The entire variable domain, with the rest obtained from reference TRBV7-9 and TRBJ2-4, is as follows: DTGVSQNPRHKITKRGQNVTFRCDPISEHNRLYWYRQTLGQGPEFLTYFQNEAQLEKSRLLSDRFSAERPKGSFSTLEIQRTEQGDSAMYLCASSESGRNNEQYFGAGTRLSVL.

V and J are TRBV20-1 and TRBJ1-2; no reliable D call. The CDR3 covers 12 residues. Germline lookup yields CDR1 DFQATT and CDR2 SNEGSKA (reference sequence). Trimming left V 3 bases short and J 6 bases short, with 11 bases between. Here the CDR3 DNA reads TGCAGTGCTAGCCAGCAGCGGCATGGCTACACCTTC. Translation: CSASQQRHGYTF.

The CDR3 DNA reads as TGTGCCATCAGTGAGTCCCTTCTCTGGCGGGAGTACCTTTCGCAAGAGACCCAGTACTTC. Translated, it gives CAISESLLWREYLSQETQYF. The chain is built from TRBV10-3 and TRBJ2-5; 7 bases align to TRBD2. Germline values: CDR1 ENHRY, CDR2 SYGVKD. The CDR3 has 20 amino acids. The V gene end was trimmed by 0 bases and the J gene end by 2 bases; junction bases not matched to a gene: 18.

The chain combines TRBV25-1 with TRBJ1-6; 9 bases line up with TRBD1. The CDR3 consists of 16 residues. V lost 3 bases and J lost 7; bases outside the gene matches: 7. Germline V gene data show CDR1 as MGHDK and CDR2 as SYGVNS. The CDR3 nucleotides are TGTGCCAGCAGTGACCCCCGGACAGGGGCAAATTCACCCCTCCACTTT. This sequence encodes CASSDPRTGANSPLHF.

The gene calls are TRBV18 and TRBJ1-6, with TRBD1 as a possible D gene (5 bases). V was pared by 1 base and J by 16 bases, with 20 bases between. From germline, CDR1 is KGHSH and CDR2 LQKENI. The CDR3 sequence is 15 residues long. The CDR3 DNA reads as TGTGCCAGCTCACCACGAGTGTTGGGTTCGGGGACTCTCCACTTT. This translates into CASSPRVLGSGTLHF.

The table lists this clonotype with a few counts. The chain recombines TRBV2 with TRBJ2-1; 13 bases are shared with TRBD2. The germline gives CDR1 SNHLY, CDR2 FYNNEI. The CDR3 runs to 14 residues. With 6 bases clipped from V and 8 bases from J, the junction kept 4 bases outside the gene matches. In DNA form, the CDR3 reads TGTGCCAGCAGGGGGACTAGCGGGACCTATGAGCAGTTCTTC. Amino acids: CASRGTSGTYEQFF.

The CDR3 coding sequence is TGCAGTGCTACCCGACTAGTGGGAGGGCAGGCAGATACGCAGTATTTT. Its translation: CSATRLVGGQADTQYF. The gene calls are TRBV20-1 and TRBJ2-3, with 7 bases aligning to TRBD2. Trimming removed 4 bases from V and 4 bases from J; junction bases left unmatched: 14. The CDR3 is made up of 16 amino acids. Germline V gives CDR1 DFQATT, CDR2 SNEGSKA (reference sequence).

This chain links TRBV6-5 with TRBJ2-2; 8 bases align to TRBD1. V lost 7 bases, J lost 4 bases, and 8 bases stayed unmatched. This CDR3 has 15 residues. CDR1 and CDR2 (germline): MNHEY, SVGAGI. The CDR3, as DNA: TGTGCCAGCATCGAGACAGGGGAACTCACCGGGGAGCTGTTTTTT. Translated, it gives CASIETGELTGELFF.

The chain combines TRBV2 with TRBJ2-7; the match to TRBD2 covers 14 bases. V shed 6 bases, J shed 2 bases, and the junction held 3 bases outside the gene matches. The CDR3 length is 15 residues. Germline-derived CDR1 and CDR2 are SNHLY and FYNNEI. CDR3 amino acids: CASRTTSGRAYEQYF. The CDR3 nucleotides read TGTGCCAGCAGGACGACTAGCGGGAGGGCCTACGAGCAGTACTTC.

This clonotype was seen once. The chain couples TRBV7-2 to TRBJ2-1; 10 nucleotides agree with TRBD2. With the DNA end fitting TRBJ2-7 better, the J assignment may be wrong. Germline loops: CDR1 SGHTA, CDR2 FQGNSA. This CDR3 contains 14 residues. The CDR3 DNA reads TGTGCCAGCAGCCCCGGGACTAGCGCCCTGGAGCAGTACTTC. Translating gives CASSPGTSALEQYF.

The chain's CDR3 is CASSLVAGPGGYNEQFF. DNA of the CDR3: TGTGCCAGCAGCCTTGTAGCGGGCCCAGGGGGGTACAATGAGCAGTTCTTC. The chain joins TRBV12-3 or TRBV12-4 to TRBJ2-1; D possibly uses TRBD1 or TRBD2 (7 bases each). CDR3 length: 17 residues. Trimming left V 6 bases short and J 4 bases short, with 22 bases between.

The gene calls are TRBV2 and TRBJ2-6; possible D gene TRBD1, 5 bases. V dropped 5 bases and J dropped 0 bases, with 11 bases sitting between them. The CDR3 loop spans 16 amino acids. CDR1 and CDR2 from the germline V gene are SNHLY and FYNNEI. The DNA for the CDR3 is TGTGCCAGCAGTAGGGGTCGAGGCTCTGGGGCCAACGTCCTGACTTTC. Its translation is CASSRGRGSGANVLTF.